The TCR beta chain under discussion was sequenced for a study of T cell responses to AZD1222 COVID-19 vaccine. The length of the CDR3 is 14 residues. V shed 7 bases and J 8 bases; nucleotides not matched to a gene: 10. CDR1 LNHDA and CDR2 SQIVND come from the germline V gene (reference sequence). The assay was immunoSEQ multiplex PCR, and TCRdb's table has in-frame clones only and misses some. The sample lists around 120,000 clones, about 92% occurring once. This specimen was peripheral blood, taken on day 0 of AZD1222 vaccination. The TCR sequence derives from an adult in good health. The chain carries TRBV19 and TRBJ1-2; 10 bases align to TRBD1. The CDR3 spells CASTLRDRGKGYTF. CDR3 DNA sequence: TGTGCCAGTACCCTCCGGGACAGGGGTAAAGGCTACACCTTC.